This T cell receptor (beta chain) was sequenced in a study of CD8 T cells in ankylosing spondylitis. General study findings and limits: Typical of ankylosing spondylitis blood, it appeared, was a TCR beta motif of seven to nine highly homologous variants. CD8+ by phenotype, disease-linked clones were relatively rare in peripheral blood.

V dropped 5 bases and J dropped 1 base, with 7 bases sitting between them. The CDR3 is made up of 13 amino acids. The germline V gene has CDR1 SGHRS and CDR2 YFSETQ. This clonotype was seen many times. As yet, its antigen is unknown. In TCRdb, the 5' RACE reads were re-called with MiXCR into one record per CDR3 protein. Among around 490,000 distinct CDR3 sequences listed, about 5% were seen once. This chain links TRBV5-1 with TRBJ2-1; no clear D gene. The sequencing sample was made of blood, either unsorted or a sorted T cell fraction (not recorded which). The origin of this receptor is a male donor with ankylosing spondylitis. The CDR3 is CASRERSYNEQFF. The CDR3 nucleotides read TGCGCCAGCAGGGAGAGGTCCTACAATGAGCAGTTCTTC.